Each of the 5 T cell receptor beta chains below was sequenced from the same sample in a study of vaccination and CD4 T cells after COVID-19. Treatment of the sample: roughly ten-day PBMC culture with coronavirus spike peptide pools or control peptides (ViraFEST assay). Antigens for these TCRs are unknown. Sequenced with the Oncomine TCR Beta short-read assay was DNA taken from cultured CD4+ T cells. TCRdb passed the PCR reads through MiXCR, listing each CDR3 protein once. Altogether over 15,000 distinct CDR3 sequences are present, 65% to 80% being singletons, with the ten largest covering about a sixth. Sequencing used CD4+ T cells from blood, cultured in vitro, obtained after SARS-CoV-2 vaccination. The source of these receptors is a human donor who received a COVID-19 vaccine.

The chain joins TRBV19 to TRBJ1-2; D perhaps matches TRBD1 (6 bases). This CDR3 spans 15 amino acids. Germline CDR1 reads LNHDA; CDR2 reads SQIVND (reference sequence). Trimming pared 5 bases from V and 5 bases from J, leaving 18 bases between. CDR3 sequence reads: CASSPGPGQPYGYTF. The CDR3 DNA is TGTGCCAGTAGTCCCGGACCCGGACAGCCTTATGGCTACACCTTC.

This clonotype was counted a single time. CDR3 loop: CAWSTQGLTEAFF. Here the CDR3 DNA reads TGTGCCTGGAGTACACAGGGGCTAACTGAAGCTTTCTTT. V is TRBV30 and J is TRBJ1-1; 7 bases match TRBD1. The CDR3 has 13 amino acids. Germline CDR1 reads GTSNPN; CDR2 reads SVGIG (reference sequence). V shed 2 bases and J 5 bases; nucleotides not matched to a gene: 5.

The chain combines TRBV9 with TRBJ2-3, with 7 bases that match TRBD2. The J segment lost 5 bases and the V segment lost 2 bases, leaving 8 bases of the junction unmatched. The CDR3 has 15 residues. Germline V gives CDR1 SGDLS, CDR2 YYNGEE. The DNA for the CDR3 is TGTGCCAGCAGCGTTAGCGGGTCTGGAGAAGATACGCAGTATTTT. It codes for CASSVSGSGEDTQYF.

The J gene is TRBJ1-1, the V gene TRBV15, with 7 bases identical to TRBD1. Germline V gives CDR1 LNHNV, CDR2 YYDKDF (reference sequence). Trimming at V came to 3 bases and at J to 5 bases, leaving 6 bases not matched to a gene. This CDR3 is built from 14 residues. The CDR3 DNA sequence: TGTGCCACCAGCAGCGACAGGGTAGGGACTGAAGCTTTCTTT. It specifies CATSSDRVGTEAFF.

CDR3 bases: TGCGCCAGCAGTGAGTCCTGGACAGGACAAGAGACCCAGTACTTC. This codes for CASSESWTGQETQYF. The gene calls are TRBV10-1 and TRBJ2-5; 7 positions match TRBD1. The CDR3 has 15 residues. Germline loops: CDR1 WNHNN, CDR2 SYGVQD (reference sequence). V lost 0 bases and J lost 2; bases outside the gene matches: 3.